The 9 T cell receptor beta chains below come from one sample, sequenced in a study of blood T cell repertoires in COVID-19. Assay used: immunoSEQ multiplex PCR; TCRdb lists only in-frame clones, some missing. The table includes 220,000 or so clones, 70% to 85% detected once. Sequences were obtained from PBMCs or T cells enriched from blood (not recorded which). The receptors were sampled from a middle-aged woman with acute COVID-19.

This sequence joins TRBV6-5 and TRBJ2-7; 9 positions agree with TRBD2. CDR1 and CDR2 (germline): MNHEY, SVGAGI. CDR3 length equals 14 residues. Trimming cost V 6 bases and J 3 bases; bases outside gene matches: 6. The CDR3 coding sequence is TGTGCCAGCAGAAAGCGGGGGGCGGGCTACGAGCAGTACTTC. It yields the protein CASRKRGAGYEQYF.

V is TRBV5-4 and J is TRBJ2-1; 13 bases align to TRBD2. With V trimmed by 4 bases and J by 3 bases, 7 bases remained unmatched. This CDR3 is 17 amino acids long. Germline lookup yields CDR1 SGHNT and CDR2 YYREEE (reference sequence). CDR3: CASSHGLAGVNYNEQFF. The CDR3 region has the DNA TGTGCCAGCAGCCACGGACTAGCGGGAGTAAACTACAATGAGCAGTTCTTC.

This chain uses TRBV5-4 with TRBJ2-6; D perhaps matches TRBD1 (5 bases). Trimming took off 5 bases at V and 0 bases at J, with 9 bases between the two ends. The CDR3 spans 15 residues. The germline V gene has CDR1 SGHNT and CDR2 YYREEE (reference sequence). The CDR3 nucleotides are TGTGCCAGCAGGATCCAGGGCTCTGGGGCCAACGTCCTGACTTTC. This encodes CASRIQGSGANVLTF.

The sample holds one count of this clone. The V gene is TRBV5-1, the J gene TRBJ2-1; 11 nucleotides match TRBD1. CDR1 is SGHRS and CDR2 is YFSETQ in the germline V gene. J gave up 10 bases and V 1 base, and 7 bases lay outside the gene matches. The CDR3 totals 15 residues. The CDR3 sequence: CASSLSGQGAGEQFF. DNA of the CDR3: TGCGCCAGCAGCTTGTCCGGACAGGGGGCAGGGGAGCAGTTCTTC.

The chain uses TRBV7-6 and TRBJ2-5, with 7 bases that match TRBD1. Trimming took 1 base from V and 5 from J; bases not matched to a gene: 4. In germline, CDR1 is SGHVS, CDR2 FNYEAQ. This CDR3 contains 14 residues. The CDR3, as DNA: TGTGCCAGCAGCTTAGAGGGGGCGTGGGAGACCCAGTACTTC. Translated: CASSLEGAWETQYF.

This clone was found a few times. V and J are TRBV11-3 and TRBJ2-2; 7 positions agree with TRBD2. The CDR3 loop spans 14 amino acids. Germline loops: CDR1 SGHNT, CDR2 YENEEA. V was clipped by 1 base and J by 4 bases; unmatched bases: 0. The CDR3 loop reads CASSLGTSTGELFF. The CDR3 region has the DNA TGTGCCAGCAGCTTAGGGACTAGCACCGGGGAGCTGTTTTTT.

The chain's CDR3 is CASSLGRGSYNSPLHF. DNA for the CDR3: TGTGCCAGCAGCTTAGGGCGGGGGAGTTATAATTCACCCCTCCACTTT. The rearrangement uses TRBV7-2 and TRBJ1-6; D is possibly TRBD1 (5 bases). The CDR3 totals 16 residues. The V and J ends lost 1 base and 4 bases respectively, with 11 bases between them. Germline CDR1 reads SGHTA; CDR2 reads FQGNSA.

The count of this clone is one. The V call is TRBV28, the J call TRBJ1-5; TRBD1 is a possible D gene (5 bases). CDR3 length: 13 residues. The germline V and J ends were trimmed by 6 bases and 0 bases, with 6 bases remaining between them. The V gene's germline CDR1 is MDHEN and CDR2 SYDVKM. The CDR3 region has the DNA TGTGCCAGCAGAGGGGATAGCAATCAGCCCCAGCATTTT. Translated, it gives CASRGDSNQPQHF.

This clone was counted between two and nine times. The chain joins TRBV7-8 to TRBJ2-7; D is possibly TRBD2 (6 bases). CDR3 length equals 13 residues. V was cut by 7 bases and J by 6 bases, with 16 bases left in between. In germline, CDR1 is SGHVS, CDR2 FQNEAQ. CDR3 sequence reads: CASTPRDRGEQYF. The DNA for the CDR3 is TGTGCCAGCACCCCGCGGGACCGGGGCGAGCAGTACTTC.